Following are 7 T cell receptor beta chains from one sample sequenced in a study of T cells in localized non-small cell lung cancer. Produced via immunoSEQ multiplex PCR; TCRdb's table is partial and in-frame only. The table lists fewer than 95,000 clones, approximately 91% of them singletons. This specimen was PBMCs, taken before any cancer treatment. The origin of the receptors is a woman between 35 and 75 years old with stage II squamous cell lung carcinoma.

The gene calls are TRBV7-9 and TRBJ2-1, with D perhaps matching TRBD1 or TRBD2 (5 bases each). This CDR3 is built from 14 residues. V was pared by 0 bases and J by 9 bases, with 12 bases between. CDR1 SEHNR and CDR2 FQNEAQ come from the germline V gene (reference sequence). The CDR3: CASSLAGTTGEQFF. DNA for the CDR3: TGTGCCAGCAGCTTAGCCGGGACCACGGGTGAGCAGTTCTTC.

V usage is TRBV7-6 and J usage is TRBJ1-4, with a possible D match to TRBD1 (5 bases). The V end was cut by 1 base, the J end by 7 bases, with 13 bases between. The CDR3 contains 15 residues. Germline V lookup: CDR1 SGHVS, CDR2 FNYEAQ. The chain's CDR3 is CASSLGAGGGEKLFF. The CDR3 region has the DNA TGTGCCAGCAGCTTAGGGGCCGGCGGGGGTGAAAAACTGTTTTTT.

In this sample, this clone turned up a few times. The genes are TRBV6-5 and TRBJ1-1; TRBD1 aligns across 9 bases. Germline CDR1 reads MNHEY; CDR2 reads SVGAGI. J was trimmed by 4 bases and V by 5 bases; bases with no gene match: 8. The length of the CDR3 is 15 residues. CDR3 region: CASSDLGQGTTEAFF. In DNA form, the CDR3 reads TGTGCCAGCAGTGACTTAGGACAGGGGACCACTGAAGCTTTCTTT.

The rearrangement links TRBV6-6 to TRBJ2-5; a weak D match, TRBD2 (5 bases). CDR1 MNHNY and CDR2 SVGAGI come from the germline V gene (reference sequence). The V end was cut by 4 bases, the J end by 4 bases, with 7 bases between. There are 12 residues in the CDR3. In nucleotides, the CDR3 is TGTGCCAGCAGTTGGGAGATAGAGACCCAGTACTTC. This sequence encodes CASSWEIETQYF.

V is TRBV28 and J is TRBJ2-3, with D possibly matching TRBD2 (6 bases). There are 17 residues in the CDR3. Per germline, CDR1 MDHEN and CDR2 SYDVKM. Trimming stripped 2 bases from V and 2 bases from J, with 17 bases between. CDR3 in amino acids: CASSLGVAALYTDTQYF. The CDR3 DNA reads as TGTGCCAGCAGTTTAGGGGTAGCGGCCCTCTACACAGATACGCAGTATTTT.

This clone was observed once. The chain employs TRBV11-2 and TRBJ1-1; D is perhaps TRBD1 (6 bases). There are 12 residues in the CDR3. CDR1 and CDR2 from the germline V gene are SGHAT and FQNNGV. Trimming shortened V by 8 bases and J by 3 bases, and 10 bases separated the two germline ends. DNA of the CDR3: TGTGCCAGCGGACAGTTCGACACTGAAGCTTTCTTT. Translation gives CASGQFDTEAFF. The variable domain in full, with the rest retrieved from reference TRBV11-2 and TRBJ1-1, is EAGVAQSPRYKIIEKRQSVAFWCNPISGHATLYWYQQILGQGPKLLIQFQNNGVVDDSQLPKDRFSAERLKGVDSTLKIQPAKLEDSAVYLCASGQFDTEAFFGQGTRLTVV.

The chain couples TRBV7-9 to TRBJ2-7, with D possibly TRBD1 on 6 matching bases. The V and J ends lost 2 bases and 3 bases respectively, with 14 bases between them. There are 15 residues in the CDR3. Per the germline V gene, CDR1 is SEHNR and CDR2 is FQNEAQ (reference sequence). CDR3 sequence: CASSLYTGTVYEQYF. CDR3 coding DNA: TGTGCCAGCAGCTTATATACAGGGACCGTCTACGAGCAGTACTTC.